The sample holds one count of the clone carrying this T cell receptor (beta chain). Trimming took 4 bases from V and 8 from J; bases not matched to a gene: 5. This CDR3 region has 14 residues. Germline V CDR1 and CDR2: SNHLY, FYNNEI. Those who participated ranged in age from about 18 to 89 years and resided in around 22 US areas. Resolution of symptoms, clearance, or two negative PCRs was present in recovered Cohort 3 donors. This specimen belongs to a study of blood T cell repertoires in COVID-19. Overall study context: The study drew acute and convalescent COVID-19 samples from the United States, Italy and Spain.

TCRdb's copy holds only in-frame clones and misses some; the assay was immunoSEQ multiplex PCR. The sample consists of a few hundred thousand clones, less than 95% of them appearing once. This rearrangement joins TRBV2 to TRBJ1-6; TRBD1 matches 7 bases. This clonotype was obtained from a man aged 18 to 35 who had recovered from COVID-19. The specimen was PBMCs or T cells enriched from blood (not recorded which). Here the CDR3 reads CASSAQGRDSPLHF. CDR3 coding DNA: TGTGCCAGCAGTGCACAGGGGCGCGATTCACCCCTCCACTTT.